In its sample, the clone carrying this TCR beta chain is large. This sample's time point: sample taken at primary tumor resection. These data originate in a study of spatial heterogeneity in lung cancer. A unique molecular identifier was attached to every TCR cDNA molecule. Using its own MiXCR run on the 5' RACE reads, TCRdb lists one record per CDR3 protein. The table includes fewer than 2,000 distinct CDR3 sequences, approximately 16% detected once. This clonotype originated in a male donor with early-stage non-small cell lung cancer. Sample: normal lung tissue next to the tumor, taken at surgery.

The CDR3 sequence: CASSRAVSGANVLTF. The CDR3 DNA follows: TGTGCCAGCAGCCGGGCCGTCTCTGGGGCCAACGTCCTGACTTTC. J is TRBJ2-6 and V is TRBV6-5; D uncertain. Trimming took off 6 bases at V and 0 bases at J, with 9 bases between the two ends. The germline V gene has CDR1 MNHEY and CDR2 SVGAGI. CDR3 size: 15 residues.